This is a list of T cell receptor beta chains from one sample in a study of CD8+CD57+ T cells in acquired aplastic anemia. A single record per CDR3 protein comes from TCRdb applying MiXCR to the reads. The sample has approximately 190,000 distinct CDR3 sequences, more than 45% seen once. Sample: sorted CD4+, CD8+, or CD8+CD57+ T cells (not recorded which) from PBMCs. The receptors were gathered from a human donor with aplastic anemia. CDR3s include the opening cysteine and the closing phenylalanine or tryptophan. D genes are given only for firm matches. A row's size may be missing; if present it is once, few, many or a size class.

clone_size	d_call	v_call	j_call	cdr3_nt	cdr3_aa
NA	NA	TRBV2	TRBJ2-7	TGTGCCAGCACTGGACATGGGGCGCGGGAGCAGTACTTC	CASTGHGAREQYF
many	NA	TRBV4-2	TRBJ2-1	TGTGCCAGCAGCCATAGCGGCGCCCCCTCCGATGAGCAGTTCTTC	CASSHSGAPSDEQFF
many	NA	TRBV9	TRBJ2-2	TGTGCCAGCAGCCCTCCTATCGGGGAGCTGTTTTTT	CASSPPIGELFF
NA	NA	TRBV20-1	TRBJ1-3	TGCAGTGCTAGGGCCGGAAACACCATATATTTT	CSARAGNTIYF
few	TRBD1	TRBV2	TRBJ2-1	TGTGCCAGCTCACCGGACAGGGGTGAGCAGTTCTTC	CASSPDRGEQFF
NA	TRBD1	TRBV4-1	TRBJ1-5	TGCGCCAGCAGCGCCGACAGGGGGTGGCAGCCCCAGCATTTT	CASSADRGWQPQHF
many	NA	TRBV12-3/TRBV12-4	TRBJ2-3	TGTGCCAGCACCTTGGGGCAGTTCACAGATACGCAGTATTTT	CASTLGQFTDTQYF
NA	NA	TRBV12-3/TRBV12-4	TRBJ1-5	TGTGCCAGCAGCCTCGGTCAGCCCCAGCATTTT	CASSLGQPQHF
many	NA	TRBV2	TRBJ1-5	TGTGCCAGCAGTGGTGCAGTCCCCAATCGGCCCCAGCATTTT	CASSGAVPNRPQHF
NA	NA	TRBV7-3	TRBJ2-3	TGTGCCAGCAGCTTATTGGGAGCAGATACGCAGTATTTT	CASSLLGADTQYF
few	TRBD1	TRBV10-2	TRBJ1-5	TGCGCCAGCAGTGAAACAGGGGGCGGTCAGCCCCAGCATTTT	CASSETGGGQPQHF
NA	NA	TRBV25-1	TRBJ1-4	TGTGCCAGCAGTGAATTAGAGGGTCGCGATGAAAAACTGTTTTTT	CASSELEGRDEKLFF
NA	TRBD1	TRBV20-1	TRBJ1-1	TGCAATGAGGGACAGAGACACACTGAAGCTTTCTTT	CNEGQRHTEAFF
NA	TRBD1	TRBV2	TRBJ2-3	TGTACCAGCCGGGACAGCCCCACAGATACGCAGTATTTT	CTSRDSPTDTQYF
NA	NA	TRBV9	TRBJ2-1	TGTGCCAGCAGCGTAGGACTGGGCTCCTACAATGAGCAGTTCTTC	CASSVGLGSYNEQFF
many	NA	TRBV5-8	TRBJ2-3	TGTGCCAGCAGCTTGCCCGGACGAGTGGATACGCAGTATTTT	CASSLPGRVDTQYF
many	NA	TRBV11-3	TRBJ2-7	TGTGCCAGCAGCAGACAGGAGACCTACGAGCAGTACTTC	CASSRQETYEQYF
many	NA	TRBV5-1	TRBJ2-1	TGCGCCAGCAGCTTGGTAGGATACAATGAGCAGTTCTTC	CASSLVGYNEQFF
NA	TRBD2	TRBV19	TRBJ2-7	TGTGCCAGTACCCCATCCCTTTGGCGGGAGGTGGGCAACGAGCAGTACTTC	CASTPSLWREVGNEQYF
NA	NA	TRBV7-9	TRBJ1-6	TGTGCCAGCTCAAGGGACCTCTCACCCCTCCACTTT	CASSRDLSPLHF
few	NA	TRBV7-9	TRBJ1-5	TGTGCCAGCAGCGCCCTGGGGCCCCAGCATTTT	CASSALGPQHF
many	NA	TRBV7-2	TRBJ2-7	TGTGCCAGCAGCTCCCTAGTTTACGAGCAGTACTTC	CASSSLVYEQYF
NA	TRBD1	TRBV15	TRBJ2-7	TGTGCCACCAGCCGGCAGGACGGGACAGCCGGGGAGCAGTACTTC	CATSRQDGTAGEQYF
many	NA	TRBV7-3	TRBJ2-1	TGTGCCAGCAGCGCAGTCGGCCTTAATGAGCAGTTCTTC	CASSAVGLNEQFF
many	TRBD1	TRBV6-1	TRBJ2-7	TGTGCCAGCAGTGCGACAGGGGCCCCCTACGAGCAGTACTTC	CASSATGAPYEQYF
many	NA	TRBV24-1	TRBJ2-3	TGTGCCACCCGCTCGGGCAGGGCTACAGATACGCAGTATTTT	CATRSGRATDTQYF
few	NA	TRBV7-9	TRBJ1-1	TGTGCCAGCAGCGCGATACAAGGGATAACTGAAGCTTTCTTT	CASSAIQGITEAFF
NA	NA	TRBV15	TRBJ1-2	TGTGCCACCAGCAGAGATCGCTCTGCCTATGGCTACACCTTC	CATSRDRSAYGYTF
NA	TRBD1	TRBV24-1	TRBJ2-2	TGTGCCACCAGTGACCAGGGACAGGGGGACACCGGGGAGCTGTTTTTT	CATSDQGQGDTGELFF
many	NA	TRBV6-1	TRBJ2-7	TGTGCCAGCACCCGATTAGGGGGGGGAGGCTACGAGCAGTACTTC	CASTRLGGGGYEQYF
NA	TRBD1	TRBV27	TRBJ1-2	TGTGCCAGCAGTTCGGCAGGGGGTGGCTACACCTTC	CASSSAGGGYTF
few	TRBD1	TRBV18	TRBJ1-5	TGTGCCAGCTCAGCGACAGGGCCCAATCAGCCCCAGCATTTT	CASSATGPNQPQHF
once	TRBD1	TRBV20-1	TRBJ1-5	TGCAGTGCTAGACAGGGGGCCGGTCAGCCCCAGCATTTT	CSARQGAGQPQHF
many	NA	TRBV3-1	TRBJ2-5	TGTGCCAGCACCCCTCCCACTGGGGAGACCCAGTACTTC	CASTPPTGETQYF
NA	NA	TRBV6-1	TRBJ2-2	TGTGCCAGCAGTATGACTAGGACCGGGGAGCTGTCTTTT	CASSMTRTGELSF
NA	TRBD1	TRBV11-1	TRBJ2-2	TGTGCCAGCAGCTTACCTGGACAGGGGAACACCGGGGAGCTGTTTTTT	CASSLPGQGNTGELFF
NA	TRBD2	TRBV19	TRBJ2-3	TGTGCCAGTAGACTAGCGGGGCTTTACACAGATACGCAGTATTTT	CASRLAGLYTDTQYF
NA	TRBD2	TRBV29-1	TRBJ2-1	TGCAGCGTTGAGAGACTAGCGGCCTACAATGAGCAGTTCTTC	CSVERLAAYNEQFF
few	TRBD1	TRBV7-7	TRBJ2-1	TGTGCTATCCCGGGACAGGGGAACAATGAGCAGTTCTTC	CAIPGQGNNEQFF
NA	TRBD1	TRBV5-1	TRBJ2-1	TGCGCCAGCAGCTCGGGGATTGGACAGGGTCCAAATTACAATGAGCAGTTCTTC	CASSSGIGQGPNYNEQFF
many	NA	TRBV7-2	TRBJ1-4	TGTGCCAGCAGCTTAGCGGGGACTGTGGGGCATGAAAAACTGTTTTTT	CASSLAGTVGHEKLFF
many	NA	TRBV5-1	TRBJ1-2	TGCGCCAGCAGCTTGGGTCCTACACGGGGGTTCTACTTC	CASSLGPTRGFYF
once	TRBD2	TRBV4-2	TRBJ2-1	TGTGCCAGCAGCCCCGGGACTAGCGGGAGGGTTGAGCAGTTCTTC	CASSPGTSGRVEQFF
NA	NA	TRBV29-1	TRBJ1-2	TGCAGCCCCGCCGGGAAGTACGGCTACACCTTC	CSPAGKYGYTF
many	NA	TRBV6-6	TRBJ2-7	TGTGCCAGCAGTTACACTCTAGGTCCCCTCTACGAGCAGTACTTC	CASSYTLGPLYEQYF
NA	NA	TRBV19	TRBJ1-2	TGTGCCAGTGATAAAGGGATGGAAGGCTATGGCTACACCTTC	CASDKGMEGYGYTF
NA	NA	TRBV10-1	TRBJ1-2	TGCTTCGGGACACCCCACTATGGCTACACCTTC	CFGTPHYGYTF
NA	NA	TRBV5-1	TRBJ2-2	TGCGCCAGCAGCTTCCTGCGAGGCCTAGGAGGCACCGGGGAGCTGTTTTTT	CASSFLRGLGGTGELFF
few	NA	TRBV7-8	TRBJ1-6	TGTGCCAGCAGCTTAGAGGGGGATTCACCCCTCCACTTT	CASSLEGDSPLHF
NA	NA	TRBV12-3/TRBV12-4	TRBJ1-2	TGTGCCAGCAGCAGTGTGGGGGGCTACACCTTC	CASSSVGGYTF
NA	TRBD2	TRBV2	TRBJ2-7	TGTGCCAGCAGTCTCGGTGGTAGCGGGAGGGATTACTCCTACGAGCAGTACTTC	CASSLGGSGRDYSYEQYF
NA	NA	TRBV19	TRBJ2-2	TGTGCCAGTAGTATATCCGGGGGCAACGGGGAGCTGTTTTTT	CASSISGGNGELFF
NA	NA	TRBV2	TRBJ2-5	TGTGCCAGCAGTTCCACATTGTACCAAGAGACCCAGTACTTC	CASSSTLYQETQYF
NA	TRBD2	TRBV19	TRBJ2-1	TGTGCCAGTAGATCAGGACTAGATCAGTTCTTC	CASRSGLDQFF
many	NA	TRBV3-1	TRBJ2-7	TGTGCCAGCAGCCAACCAGGCAGCTCCTACGAGCAGTACTTC	CASSQPGSSYEQYF